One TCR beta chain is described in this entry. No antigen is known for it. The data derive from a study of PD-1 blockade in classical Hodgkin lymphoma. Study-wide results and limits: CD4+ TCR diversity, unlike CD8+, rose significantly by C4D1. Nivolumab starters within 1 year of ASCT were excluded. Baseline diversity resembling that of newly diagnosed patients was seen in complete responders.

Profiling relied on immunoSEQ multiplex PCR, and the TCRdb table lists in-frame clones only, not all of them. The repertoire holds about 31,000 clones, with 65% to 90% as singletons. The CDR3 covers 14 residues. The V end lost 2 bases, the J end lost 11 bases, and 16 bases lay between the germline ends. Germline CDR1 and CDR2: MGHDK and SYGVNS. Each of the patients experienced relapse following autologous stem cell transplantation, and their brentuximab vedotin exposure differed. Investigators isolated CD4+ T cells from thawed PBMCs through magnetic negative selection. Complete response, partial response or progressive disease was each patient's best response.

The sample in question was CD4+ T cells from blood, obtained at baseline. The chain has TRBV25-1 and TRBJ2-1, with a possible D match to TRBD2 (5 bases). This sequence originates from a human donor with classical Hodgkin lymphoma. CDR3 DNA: TGTGCCAGCAGTGAAGCAGGTCTGGGAGCGAAGCAGTTCTTC. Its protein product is CASSEAGLGAKQFF.